The next 11 T cell receptor beta chains were all read from a single sample in a study of cytomegalovirus exposure and HLA in healthy donors. Use of 60 Vbeta and 13 Jbeta primers characterized the PCR. Assay: immunoSEQ multiplex PCR; the TCRdb copy retains only in-frame clones and omits some. The repertoire holds about 60,000 clones, with 80% to 90% as singletons. Sequenced input: PBMCs. The receptors stem from a man between 18 and 35 years old in good health and CMV-seronegative.

The chain carries TRBV6-5 and TRBJ1-3; no reliable D call. V lost 8 bases to trimming and J lost 0 bases, with 8 bases between them. The germline V gene encodes CDR1 MNHEY and CDR2 SVGAGI. This CDR3 has 13 amino acids. The CDR3 spells CASSAASGNTIYF. CDR3 bases: TGTGCCAGCTCAGCGGCCTCTGGAAACACCATATATTTT.

The CDR3, as DNA: TGTGCCAGCAGTATTTGGCGGGGGGGTCGAGAGACCCAGTACTTC. Its translation: CASSIWRGGRETQYF. The chain combines TRBV7-8 with TRBJ2-5; 9 positions agree with TRBD2. V shed 6 bases and J 4 bases; nucleotides not matched to a gene: 9. Germline V gives CDR1 SGHVS, CDR2 FQNEAQ. The CDR3 loop spans 15 amino acids.

J is TRBJ2-7 and V is TRBV5-4, with TRBD1 identical over 9 bases. This CDR3 has 14 amino acids. The V segment lost 4 bases and the J segment 4 bases; nucleotides outside the gene matches: 6. Germline CDR1 reads SGHNT; CDR2 reads YYREEE (reference sequence). The CDR3 protein is CASSITGGDYEQYF. The CDR3, as DNA: TGTGCCAGCAGCATTACAGGGGGCGATTACGAGCAGTACTTC.

The V and J genes are TRBV9 and TRBJ2-7; tentative D call: TRBD1 (7 bases). This CDR3 comprises 12 residues. Germline V lookup: CDR1 SGDLS, CDR2 YYNGEE. Deletions cut 4 bases from V and 9 bases from J, with 14 bases between. As DNA, the CDR3 is TGTGCCAGCAGCTCTTCAGGGGGGTTGCAGTACTTC. This codes for CASSSSGGLQYF.

The rearrangement uses TRBV11-3 and TRBJ1-1; D call uncertain. Germline CDR1 and CDR2: SGHNT and YENEEA. The CDR3 runs to 14 residues. V lost 1 base and J lost 0, with 6 bases in between. The CDR3 nucleotides are TGTGCCAGCAGCTTAGGAGGAATGAACACTGAAGCTTTCTTT. Amino acids: CASSLGGMNTEAFF.

The rearrangement joins TRBV21-1 to TRBJ1-5; TRBD1, the table's D call, was not compared with the DNA. TRBV21-1 is a documented pseudogene. The CDR3 consists of 17 residues. CDR3 region: CASSKVGPRDGNQPQHF. CDR3 bases: TGTGCCAGCAGCAAAGTTGGCCCCAGGGATGGCAATCAGCCCCAGCATTTT.

As DNA, the CDR3 is TGTGCCAGCAGCGAGGGGGTTTTAGAGACCCAGTACTTC. This encodes CASSEGVLETQYF. The rearrangement joins TRBV9 to TRBJ2-5, with TRBD1 as a possible D gene (6 bases). The CDR3 sequence is 13 residues long. The ends were cut back, 3 bases at V and 4 bases at J, with 10 bases in the middle. Germline V gives CDR1 SGDLS, CDR2 YYNGEE. The full variable domain, rest sourced from reference TRBV9 and TRBJ2-5, is DSGVTQTPKHLITATGQRVTLRCSPRSGDLSVYWYQQSLDQGLQFLIQYYNGEERAKGNILERFSAQQFPDLHSELNLSSLELGDSALYFCASSEGVLETQYFGPGTRLLVL.

This chain connects TRBV4-1 to TRBJ1-2, with D maybe TRBD1 (5 bases). The ends were cut back, 1 base at V and 6 bases at J, with 12 bases in the middle. CDR3 length equals 14 residues. Germline values: CDR1 MGHRA, CDR2 YSYEKL. The CDR3 protein is CASSQVRGNDGYTF. The CDR3 nucleotides read TGCGCCAGCAGCCAAGTTCGGGGGAACGATGGCTACACCTTC.

V is TRBV6-6 and J is TRBJ2-3; unclear D gene. This CDR3 has 14 residues. Trimming cost V 3 bases and J 2 bases, with 9 bases left between them. Germline CDR1 is MNHNY and CDR2 is SVGAGI (reference sequence). The DNA for the CDR3 is TGTGCCAGCAGTTATTTGGCAACCACAGATACGCAGTATTTT. Protein product: CASSYLATTDTQYF.

This chain joins TRBV11-3 and TRBJ2-5, with D hard to call. This CDR3 is built from 15 residues. V was pared by 4 bases and J by 2 bases, with 14 bases between. The germline CDR1 and CDR2 sequences are SGHNT and YENEEA. DNA for the CDR3: TGTGCCAGCAGCTCACTGACGGTAGCTCAAGAGACCCAGTACTTC. Translation gives CASSSLTVAQETQYF. The whole variable domain, filled in from reference TRBV11-3 and TRBJ2-5, reads EAGVVQSPRYKIIEKKQPVAFWCNPISGHNTLYWYLQNLGQGPELLIRYENEEAVDDSQLPKDRFSAERLKGVDSTLKIQPAELGDSAVYLCASSSLTVAQETQYFGPGTRLLVL.

V usage is TRBV6-5 and J usage is TRBJ1-5; D ambiguous. Germline assignment: CDR1 MNHEY and CDR2 SVGAGI. This CDR3 is built from 11 residues. The V and J ends lost 2 bases and 8 bases respectively, with 4 bases between them. The CDR3 loop is CASSYEKPQHF. Here the CDR3 DNA reads TGTGCCAGCAGTTACGAGAAGCCCCAGCATTTT.